The rows below give T cell receptor beta chains drawn from one sample of a study of OX40 agonist ivuxolimab in advanced cancers. This table comes from immunoSEQ multiplex PCR, and its TCRdb copy is limited to in-frame clones, with some not included. The profile shows fewer than 65,000 clones, roughly 88% of them singletons. The sample was CD4+ or CD8+ T cells sorted from blood, taken in a trial of the OX40 agonist ivuxolimab. Receptors were obtained from an adult with an advanced solid tumor such as melanoma, head and neck, liver or kidney cancer. Both conserved end residues are part of each CDR3. The D gene is left open where the match is weak. Clone size appears in some rows only: once, few, many, or a class for an expanded clone.

TRBV5-6,once,TRBD1,TRBJ2-5,CASSSSGTEETQYF,TGTGCCAGCAGCTCCTCCGGGACAGAAGAGACCCAGTACTTC
TRBV5-1,.,.,TRBJ1-1,CASRHPDRNTEAFF,TGCGCCAGCAGGCACCCAGACAGAAACACTGAAGCTTTCTTT
TRBV19,.,.,TRBJ2-1,CASNQGLIYNEQFF,TGTGCCAGTAATCAGGGGCTGATATACAATGAGCAGTTCTTC
TRBV5-1,once,TRBD1,TRBJ2-5,CASSFGQGQETQYF,TGCGCCAGCAGCTTCGGACAGGGTCAAGAGACCCAGTACTTC
TRBV5-1,.,TRBD2,TRBJ2-7,CASTQLAGGAYEQYF,TGCGCCAGCACACAACTAGCGGGAGGAGCCTACGAGCAGTACTTC
TRBV5-1,.,TRBD1,TRBJ1-1,CASSQIQGGTEAFF,TGCGCCAGCAGCCAAATACAGGGGGGCACTGAAGCTTTCTTT
TRBV7-3,few,TRBD2,TRBJ2-7,CASSSGLAGEAPNEQYF,TGTGCCAGCAGCTCAGGACTAGCGGGAGAGGCACCCAACGAGCAGTACTTC
TRBV7-8,.,.,TRBJ1-5,CASSLDGWNQPQHF,TGTGCCAGCAGCTTAGACGGGTGGAATCAGCCCCAGCATTTT
TRBV7-9,.,.,TRBJ1-1,CASSSLAGEYTEAFF,TGTGCCAGCAGCTCTCTCGCGGGGGAGTACACTGAAGCTTTCTTT
TRBV7-6,.,.,TRBJ1-5,CASSLGPWTGQNQPQHF,TGTGCCAGCAGCTTAGGTCCTTGGACGGGGCAAAATCAGCCCCAGCATTTT
TRBV7-3,.,TRBD1,TRBJ2-2,CASSPGQANTGELFF,TGTGCCAGCAGCCCGGGACAGGCGAACACCGGGGAGCTGTTTTTT
TRBV5-1,.,TRBD1,TRBJ2-2,CASSWGQLLNTGELFF,TGCGCCAGCAGCTGGGGACAGCTGCTGAACACCGGGGAGCTGTTTTTT
TRBV29-1,.,.,TRBJ1-1,CSVETQVGTEAFF,TGCAGCGTTGAAACGCAGGTTGGGACTGAAGCTTTCTTT
TRBV28,.,TRBD1,TRBJ1-2,CASSSGQGVEGYTF,TGTGCCAGCAGTTCCGGACAGGGGGTTGAAGGCTACACCTTC
TRBV18,.,TRBD2,TRBJ2-3,CASSPGVSGSTDTQYF,TGTGCCAGCTCACCAGGGGTTAGCGGGAGCACAGATACGCAGTATTTT
TRBV28,.,TRBD1,TRBJ1-5,CASSAAPGTGFSNQPQHF,TGTGCCAGCAGCGCAGCCCCCGGGACAGGGTTTAGCAATCAGCCCCAGCATTTT
TRBV20-1,.,.,TRBJ1-5,CSARGFQSQHF,TGCAGTGCTAGAGGATTCCAGTCCCAGCATTTT
TRBV5-1,.,.,TRBJ1-1,CASTPGTQLLNTEAFF,TGCGCCAGCACCCCGGGGACACAACTGCTGAACACTGAAGCTTTCTTT
TRBV19,.,.,TRBJ2-5,CASSPLEGETQYF,TGTGCCAGTAGCCCTCTTGAGGGGGAGACCCAGTACTTC
TRBV2,.,.,TRBJ1-3,CASNPGEGTGNTIYF,TGTGCCAGCAACCCGGGTGAGGGCACTGGAAACACCATATATTTT
TRBV6-4,few,.,TRBJ2-7,CASSGVAETYEQYF,TGTGCCAGCAGTGGAGTAGCGGAGACCTACGAGCAGTACTTC
TRBV2,.,TRBD2,TRBJ2-1,CASMNLGLAGGNEQFF,TGTGCCAGCATGAACTTGGGACTAGCGGGAGGGAATGAGCAGTTCTTC
TRBV7-8,.,TRBD1,TRBJ1-2,CASSSTGTVGYTF,TGTGCCAGCAGCTCGACCGGGACAGTTGGCTACACCTTC
TRBV6-6,few,.,TRBJ1-5,CASTNGGNQPQHF,TGTGCCAGCACTAACGGGGGCAATCAGCCCCAGCATTTT
TRBV19,.,TRBD1,TRBJ1-2,CASSIGTTGQVYGYTF,TGTGCCAGTAGTATAGGGACAACGGGACAGGTCTATGGCTACACCTTC
TRBV6-6,once,.,TRBJ2-5,CASRPPRQQETQYF,TGTGCCAGCAGGCCTCCGAGGCAGCAAGAGACCCAGTACTTC
TRBV6-5,.,TRBD1,TRBJ1-5,CASSYPDRDQPQHF,TGTGCCAGCAGTTACCCGGACAGGGATCAGCCCCAGCATTTT
TRBV19,.,.,TRBJ1-3,CAGLTRNTIYF,TGTGCCGGGTTGACGAGGAACACCATATATTTT
TRBV30,.,TRBD2,TRBJ2-1,CAWSFTSGGASNEQFF,TGTGCCTGGAGTTTCACTAGCGGAGGGGCGTCTAATGAGCAGTTCTTC
TRBV2,.,.,TRBJ1-4,CASSEATGGGVEKLFF,TGTGCCAGCAGTGAGGCGACAGGTGGTGGTGTAGAAAAACTGTTTTTT
TRBV6-6,once,.,TRBJ2-5,CASSYSWDHRETQYF,TGTGCCAGCAGTTACTCGTGGGACCACCGGGAGACCCAGTACTTC
TRBV28,.,.,TRBJ1-2,CATNVEVYGYTF,TGTGCCACCAACGTTGAGGTTTACGGCTACACCTTC